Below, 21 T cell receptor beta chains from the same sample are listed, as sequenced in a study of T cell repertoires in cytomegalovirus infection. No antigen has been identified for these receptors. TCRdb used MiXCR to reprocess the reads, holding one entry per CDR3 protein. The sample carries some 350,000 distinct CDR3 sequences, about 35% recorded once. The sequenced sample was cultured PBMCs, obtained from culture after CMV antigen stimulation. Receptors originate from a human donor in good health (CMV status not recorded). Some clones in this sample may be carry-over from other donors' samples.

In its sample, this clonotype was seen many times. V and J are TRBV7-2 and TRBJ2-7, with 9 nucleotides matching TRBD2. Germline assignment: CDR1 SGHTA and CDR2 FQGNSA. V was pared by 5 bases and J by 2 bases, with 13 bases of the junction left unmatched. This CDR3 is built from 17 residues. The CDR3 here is CASSPYLGSGRPYEQYF. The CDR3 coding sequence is TGTGCCAGCAGCCCCTACCTCGGTAGCGGGAGACCCTACGAGCAGTACTTC.

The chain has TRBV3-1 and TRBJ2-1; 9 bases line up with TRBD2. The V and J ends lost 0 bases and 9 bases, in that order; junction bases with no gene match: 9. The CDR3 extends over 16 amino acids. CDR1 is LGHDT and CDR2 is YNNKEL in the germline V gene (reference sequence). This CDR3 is CASSQDASGKVGEQFF. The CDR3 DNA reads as TGTGCCAGCAGCCAAGACGCTAGCGGGAAGGTTGGTGAGCAGTTCTTC.

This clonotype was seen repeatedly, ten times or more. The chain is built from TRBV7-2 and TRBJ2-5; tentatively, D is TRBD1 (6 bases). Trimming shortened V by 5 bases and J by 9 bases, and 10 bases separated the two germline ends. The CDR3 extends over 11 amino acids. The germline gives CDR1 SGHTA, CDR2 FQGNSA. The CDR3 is CASSRNRAQYF. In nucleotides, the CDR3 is TGTGCCAGCAGCCGGAACAGGGCCCAGTACTTC.

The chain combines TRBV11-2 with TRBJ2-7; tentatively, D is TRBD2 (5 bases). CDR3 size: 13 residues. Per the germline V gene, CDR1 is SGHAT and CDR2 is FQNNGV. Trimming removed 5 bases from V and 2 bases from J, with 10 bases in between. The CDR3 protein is CASSHGLTYEQYV. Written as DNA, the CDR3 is TGTGCCAGCAGCCACGGACTGACCTACGAGCAGTACGTC.

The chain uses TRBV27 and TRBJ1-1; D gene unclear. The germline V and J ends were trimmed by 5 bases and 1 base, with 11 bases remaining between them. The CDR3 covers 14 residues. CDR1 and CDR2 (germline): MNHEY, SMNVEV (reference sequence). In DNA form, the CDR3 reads TGTGCCAGCAGTCAACATGGGGAGAACACTGAAGCTTTCTTT. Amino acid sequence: CASSQHGENTEAFF.

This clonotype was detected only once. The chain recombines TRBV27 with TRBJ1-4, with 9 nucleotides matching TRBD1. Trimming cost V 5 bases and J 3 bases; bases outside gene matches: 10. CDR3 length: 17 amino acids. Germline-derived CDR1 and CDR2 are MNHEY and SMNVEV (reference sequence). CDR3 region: CASSTTGQGLSNEKLFF. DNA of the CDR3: TGTGCCAGCAGTACGACGGGACAGGGCTTATCTAATGAAAAACTGTTTTTT.

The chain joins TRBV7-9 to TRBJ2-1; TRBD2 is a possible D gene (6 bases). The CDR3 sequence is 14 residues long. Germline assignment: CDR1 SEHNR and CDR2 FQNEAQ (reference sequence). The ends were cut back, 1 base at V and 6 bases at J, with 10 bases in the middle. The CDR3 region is CASSLGAGSNEQFF. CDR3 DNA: TGTGCCAGCAGCTTAGGGGCGGGATCCAATGAGCAGTTCTTC.

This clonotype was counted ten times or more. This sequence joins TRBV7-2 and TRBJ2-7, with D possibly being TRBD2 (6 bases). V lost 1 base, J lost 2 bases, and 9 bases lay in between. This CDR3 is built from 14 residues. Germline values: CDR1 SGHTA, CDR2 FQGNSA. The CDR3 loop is CASSLVGGTYEQYF. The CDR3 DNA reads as TGTGCCAGCAGCTTAGTCGGCGGGACCTACGAGCAGTACTTC.

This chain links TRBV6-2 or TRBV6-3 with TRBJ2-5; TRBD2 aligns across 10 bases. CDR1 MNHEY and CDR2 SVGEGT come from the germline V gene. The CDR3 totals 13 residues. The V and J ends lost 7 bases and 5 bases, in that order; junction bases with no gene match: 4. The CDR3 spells CASKAGGYETQYF. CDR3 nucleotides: TGTGCCAGCAAAGCGGGAGGGTACGAGACCCAGTACTTC.

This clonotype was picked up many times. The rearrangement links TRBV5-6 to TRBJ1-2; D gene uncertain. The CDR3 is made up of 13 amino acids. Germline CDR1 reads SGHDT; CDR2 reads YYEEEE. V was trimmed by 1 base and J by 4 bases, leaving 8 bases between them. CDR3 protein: CASSLLRGYGYTF. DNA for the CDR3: TGTGCCAGCAGCTTGCTTCGCGGCTATGGCTACACCTTC.

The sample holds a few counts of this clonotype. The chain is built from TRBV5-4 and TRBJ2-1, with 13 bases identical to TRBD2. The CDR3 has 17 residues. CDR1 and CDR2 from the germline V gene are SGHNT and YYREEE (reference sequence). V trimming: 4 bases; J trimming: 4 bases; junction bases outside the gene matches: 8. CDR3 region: CASSPGTSGVNYNEQFF. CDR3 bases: TGTGCCAGCAGCCCTGGGACTAGCGGGGTCAATTACAATGAGCAGTTCTTC.

CDR3 DNA sequence: TGCGCCAGCAGCCAAGCTAGCGGGATGACCTACGAGCAGTACTTC. As protein: CASSQASGMTYEQYF. The V gene is TRBV4-3, the J gene TRBJ2-7, with 9 nucleotides matching TRBD2. The junction had 3 bases not matched to a gene; V was cut back by 1 base and J by 2 bases. CDR3 length: 15 residues. In germline, CDR1 is LGHNA, CDR2 YSLEER.

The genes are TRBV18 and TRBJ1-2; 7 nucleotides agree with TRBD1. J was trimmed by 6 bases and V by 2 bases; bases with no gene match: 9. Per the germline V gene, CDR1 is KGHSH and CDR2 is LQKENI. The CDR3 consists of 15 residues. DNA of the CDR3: TGTGCCAGCTCACCATCGCCCGACAGGGATAATGGCTACACCTTC. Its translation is CASSPSPDRDNGYTF.

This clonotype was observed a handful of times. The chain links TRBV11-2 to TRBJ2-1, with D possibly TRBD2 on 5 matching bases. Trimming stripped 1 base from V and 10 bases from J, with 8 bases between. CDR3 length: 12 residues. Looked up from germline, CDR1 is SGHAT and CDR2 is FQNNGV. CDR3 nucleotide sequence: TGTGCCAGCAGCTTAGGCCGGGGAGAGCAGTTCTTC. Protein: CASSLGRGEQFF.

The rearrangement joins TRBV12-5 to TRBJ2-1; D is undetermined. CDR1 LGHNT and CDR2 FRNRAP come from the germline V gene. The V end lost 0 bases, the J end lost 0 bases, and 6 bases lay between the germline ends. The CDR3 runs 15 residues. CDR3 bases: TGTGCTAGTGGTTTGGTGGCTAGCTCCTACAATGAGCAGTTCTTC. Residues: CASGLVASSYNEQFF.

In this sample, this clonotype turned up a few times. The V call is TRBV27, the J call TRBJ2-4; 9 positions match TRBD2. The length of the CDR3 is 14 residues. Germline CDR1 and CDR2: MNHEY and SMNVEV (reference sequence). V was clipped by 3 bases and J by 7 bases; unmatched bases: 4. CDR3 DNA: TGTGCCAGCAGTTTCGGGACTAGCTTCAACATTCAGTACTTC. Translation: CASSFGTSFNIQYF.

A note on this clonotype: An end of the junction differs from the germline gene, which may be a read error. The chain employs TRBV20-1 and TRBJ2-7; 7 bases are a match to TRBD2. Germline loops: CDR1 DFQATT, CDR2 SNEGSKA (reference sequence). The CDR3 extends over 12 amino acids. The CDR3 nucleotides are TGCAGTGCCACAAACCTACGGGAGGCGATTAGATTC. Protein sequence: CSATNLREAIRF.

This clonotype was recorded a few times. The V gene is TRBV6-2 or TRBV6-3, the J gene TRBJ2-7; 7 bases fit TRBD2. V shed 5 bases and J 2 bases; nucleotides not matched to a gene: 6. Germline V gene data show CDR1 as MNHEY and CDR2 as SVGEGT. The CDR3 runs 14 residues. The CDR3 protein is CASSRNSGTYEQYV. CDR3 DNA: TGTGCCAGCAGTCGGAACAGCGGGACCTACGAGCAGTACGTC.

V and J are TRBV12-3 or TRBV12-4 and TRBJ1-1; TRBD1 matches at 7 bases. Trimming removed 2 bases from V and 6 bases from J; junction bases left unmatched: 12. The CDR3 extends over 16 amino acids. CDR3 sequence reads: CASSLSVSGGSAEAFF. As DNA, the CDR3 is TGTGCCAGCAGTTTAAGCGTGTCAGGGGGGAGCGCTGAAGCTTTCTTT.

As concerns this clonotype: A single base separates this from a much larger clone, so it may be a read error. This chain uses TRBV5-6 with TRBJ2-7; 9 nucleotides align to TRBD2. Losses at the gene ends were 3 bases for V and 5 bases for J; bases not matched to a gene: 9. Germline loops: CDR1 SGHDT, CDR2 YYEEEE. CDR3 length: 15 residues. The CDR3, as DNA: TGTGCCAGCAGCTATTATCCCCTAGCGGGAAACGAGCAGTACGTC. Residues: CASSYYPLAGNEQYV.

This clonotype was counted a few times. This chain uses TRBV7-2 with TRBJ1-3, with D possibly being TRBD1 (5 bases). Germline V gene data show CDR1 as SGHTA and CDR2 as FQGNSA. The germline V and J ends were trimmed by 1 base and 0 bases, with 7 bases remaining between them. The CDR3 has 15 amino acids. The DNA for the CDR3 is TGTGCCAGCAGCTTAGGACAGCCCTCTGGAAACACCATATATTTT. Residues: CASSLGQPSGNTIYF. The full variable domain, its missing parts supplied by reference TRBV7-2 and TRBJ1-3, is GAGVSQSPSNKVTEKGKDVELRCDPISGHTALYWYRQSLGQGLEFLIYFQGNSAPDKSGLPSDRFSAERTGGSVSTLTIQRTQQEDSAVYLCASSLGQPSGNTIYFGEGSWLTVV.